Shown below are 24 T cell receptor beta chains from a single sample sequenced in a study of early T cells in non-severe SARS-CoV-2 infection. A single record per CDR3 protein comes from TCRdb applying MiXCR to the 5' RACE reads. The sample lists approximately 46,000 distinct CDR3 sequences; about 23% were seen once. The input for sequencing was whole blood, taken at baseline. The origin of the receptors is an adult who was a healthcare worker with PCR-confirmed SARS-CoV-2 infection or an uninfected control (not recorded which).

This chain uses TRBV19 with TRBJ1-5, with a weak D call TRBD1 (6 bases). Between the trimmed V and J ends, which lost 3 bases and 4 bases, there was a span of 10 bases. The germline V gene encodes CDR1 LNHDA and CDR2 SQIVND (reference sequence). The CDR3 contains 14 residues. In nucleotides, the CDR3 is TGTGCCAGTAGTATTAGCAGGGGAAATCAGCCCCAGCATTTT. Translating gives CASSISRGNQPQHF.

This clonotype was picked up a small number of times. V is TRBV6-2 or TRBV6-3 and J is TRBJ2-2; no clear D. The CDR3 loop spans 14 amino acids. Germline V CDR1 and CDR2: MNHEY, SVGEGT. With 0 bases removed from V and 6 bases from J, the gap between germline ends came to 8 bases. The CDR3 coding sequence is TGTGCCAGCAGTTACTCCTCCCGGGCCGGGGAGCTGTTTTTT. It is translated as CASSYSSRAGELFF.

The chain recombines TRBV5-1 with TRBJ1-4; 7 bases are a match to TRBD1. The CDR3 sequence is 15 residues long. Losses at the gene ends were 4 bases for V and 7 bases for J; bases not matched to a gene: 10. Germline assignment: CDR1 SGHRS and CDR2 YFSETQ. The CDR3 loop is CASSKQGEAGEKLFF. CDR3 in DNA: TGCGCCAGCAGCAAGCAGGGGGAGGCGGGTGAAAAACTGTTTTTT.

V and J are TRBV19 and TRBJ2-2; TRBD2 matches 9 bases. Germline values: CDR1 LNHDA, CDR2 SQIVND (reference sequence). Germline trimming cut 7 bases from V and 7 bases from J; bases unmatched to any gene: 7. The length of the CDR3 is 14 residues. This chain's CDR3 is CASTSGVFDGELFF. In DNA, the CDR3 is TGTGCCAGTACTAGCGGGGTATTCGACGGGGAGCTGTTTTTT.

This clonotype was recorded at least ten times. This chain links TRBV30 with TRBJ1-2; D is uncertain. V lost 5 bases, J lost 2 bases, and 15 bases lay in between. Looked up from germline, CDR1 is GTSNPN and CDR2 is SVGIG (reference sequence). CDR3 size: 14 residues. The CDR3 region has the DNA TGTGCCTGGGGGAAGTGGGGAGCCAACTATGGCTACACCTTC. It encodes CAWGKWGANYGYTF.

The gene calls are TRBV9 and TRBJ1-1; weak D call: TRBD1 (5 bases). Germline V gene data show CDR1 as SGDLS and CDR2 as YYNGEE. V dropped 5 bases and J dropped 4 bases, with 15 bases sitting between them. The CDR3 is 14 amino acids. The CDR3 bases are TGTGCCAGCAGGTTGGGGCCCGAGGGCACTGAAGCTTTCTTT. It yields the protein CASRLGPEGTEAFF.

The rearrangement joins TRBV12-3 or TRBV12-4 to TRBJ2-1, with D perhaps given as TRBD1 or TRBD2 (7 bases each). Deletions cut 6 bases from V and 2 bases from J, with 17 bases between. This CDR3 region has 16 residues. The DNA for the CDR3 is TGTGCCAGCAGCCCAAGACAGGGAGGGACCTACAATGAGCAGTTCTTC. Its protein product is CASSPRQGGTYNEQFF.

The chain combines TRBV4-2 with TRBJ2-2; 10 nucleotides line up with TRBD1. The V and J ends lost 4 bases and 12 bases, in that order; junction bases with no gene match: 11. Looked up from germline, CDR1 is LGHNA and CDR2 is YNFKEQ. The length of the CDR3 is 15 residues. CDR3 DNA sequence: TGTGCCAGCAGCCTAGGGGAGACAGGGGGCCAGAAGCTGTTTTTT. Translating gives CASSLGETGGQKLFF.

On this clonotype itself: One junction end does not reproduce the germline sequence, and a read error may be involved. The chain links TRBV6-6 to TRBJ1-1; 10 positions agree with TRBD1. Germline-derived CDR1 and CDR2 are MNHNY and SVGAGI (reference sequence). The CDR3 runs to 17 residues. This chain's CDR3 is CASSSSDRGLKNTEVFF. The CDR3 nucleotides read TGTGCCAGCAGTTCCTCGGACAGGGGGTTGAAGAACACTGAAGTTTTCTTT.

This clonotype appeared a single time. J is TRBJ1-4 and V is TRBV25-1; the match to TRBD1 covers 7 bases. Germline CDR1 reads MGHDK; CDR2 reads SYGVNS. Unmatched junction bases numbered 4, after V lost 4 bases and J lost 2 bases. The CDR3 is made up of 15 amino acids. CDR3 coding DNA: TGTGCCAGCAGTGCCCAGGGGGGGACTAATGAAAAACTGTTTTTT. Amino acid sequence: CASSAQGGTNEKLFF.

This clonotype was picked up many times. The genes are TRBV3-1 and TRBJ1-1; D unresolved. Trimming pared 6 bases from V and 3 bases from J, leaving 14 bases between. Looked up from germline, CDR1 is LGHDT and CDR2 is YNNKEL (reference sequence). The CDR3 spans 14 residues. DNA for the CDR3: TGTGCCAGCAGTCGGACTCCCAGAGACACTGAAGCTTTCTTT. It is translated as CASSRTPRDTEAFF.

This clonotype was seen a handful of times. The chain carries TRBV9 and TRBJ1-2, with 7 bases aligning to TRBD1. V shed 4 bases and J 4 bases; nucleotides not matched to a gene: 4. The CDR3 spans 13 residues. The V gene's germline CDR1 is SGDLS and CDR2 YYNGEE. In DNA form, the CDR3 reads TGTGCCAGCAGCTCTGGACAGGTCTATGGCTACACCTTC. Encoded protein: CASSSGQVYGYTF. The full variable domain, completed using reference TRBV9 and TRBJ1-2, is DSGVTQTPKHLITATGQRVTLRCSPRSGDLSVYWYQQSLDQGLQFLIQYYNGEERAKGNILERFSAQQFPDLHSELNLSSLELGDSALYFCASSSGQVYGYTFGSGTRLTVV.

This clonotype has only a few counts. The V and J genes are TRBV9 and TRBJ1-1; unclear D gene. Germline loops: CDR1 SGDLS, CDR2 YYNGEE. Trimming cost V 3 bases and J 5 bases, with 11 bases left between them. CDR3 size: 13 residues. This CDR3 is CASSGPLGTEAFF. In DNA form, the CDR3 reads TGTGCCAGCAGCGGTCCTTTGGGGACTGAAGCTTTCTTT.

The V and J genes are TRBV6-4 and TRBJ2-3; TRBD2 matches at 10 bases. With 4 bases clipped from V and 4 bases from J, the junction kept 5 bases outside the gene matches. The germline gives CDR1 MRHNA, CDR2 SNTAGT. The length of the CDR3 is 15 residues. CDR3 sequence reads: CASSVASGGSDTQYF. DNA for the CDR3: TGTGCCAGCAGTGTGGCTAGCGGGGGCTCAGATACGCAGTATTTT.

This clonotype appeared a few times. CDR3 amino acids: CASSPRTLGDEQFF. The CDR3, as DNA: TGTGCCAGCAGCCCACGGACTCTGGGGGATGAGCAGTTCTTC. The chain recombines TRBV7-2 with TRBJ2-1; D may be TRBD1 or TRBD2 (5 bases each). Deletions cut 5 bases from V and 8 bases from J, with 16 bases between. CDR3 length equals 14 residues. Germline CDR1 reads SGHTA; CDR2 reads FQGNSA.

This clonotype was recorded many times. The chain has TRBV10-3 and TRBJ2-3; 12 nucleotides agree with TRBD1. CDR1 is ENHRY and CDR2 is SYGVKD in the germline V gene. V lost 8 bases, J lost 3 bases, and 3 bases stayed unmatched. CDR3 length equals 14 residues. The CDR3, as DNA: TGTGCCATCGAGGGACAGGGGGCGACAGATACGCAGTATTTT. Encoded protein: CAIEGQGATDTQYF.

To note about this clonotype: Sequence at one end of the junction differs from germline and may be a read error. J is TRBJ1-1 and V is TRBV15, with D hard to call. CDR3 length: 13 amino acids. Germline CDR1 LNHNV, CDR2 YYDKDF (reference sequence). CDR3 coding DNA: TGTGCCACCAGCCGAGAGGGAAGGACTGAAGCTTTCTTT. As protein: CATSREGRTEAFF.

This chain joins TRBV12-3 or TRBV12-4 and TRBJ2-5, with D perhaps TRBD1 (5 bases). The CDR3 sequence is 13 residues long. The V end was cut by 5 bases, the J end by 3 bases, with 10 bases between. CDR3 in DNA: TGTGCCAGCAGTCGCCCAGGGAAAGAGACCCAGTACTTC. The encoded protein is CASSRPGKETQYF.

The CDR3 protein is CASSLVSGSADTQYF. The CDR3 nucleotides are TGTGCCAGCAGCTTAGTCTCAGGGAGTGCAGATACGCAGTATTTT. The chain joins TRBV7-2 to TRBJ2-3; D assignment may be TRBD1 or TRBD2 (5 bases each). In germline, CDR1 is SGHTA, CDR2 FQGNSA. The CDR3 runs 15 residues. V was pared by 1 base and J by 4 bases, with 12 bases between.

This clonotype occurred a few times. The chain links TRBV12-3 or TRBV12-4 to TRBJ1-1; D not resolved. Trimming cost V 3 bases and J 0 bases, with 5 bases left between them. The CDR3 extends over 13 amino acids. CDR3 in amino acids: CASSFRMNTEAFF. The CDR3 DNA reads TGTGCCAGCAGTTTCCGCATGAACACTGAAGCTTTCTTT.

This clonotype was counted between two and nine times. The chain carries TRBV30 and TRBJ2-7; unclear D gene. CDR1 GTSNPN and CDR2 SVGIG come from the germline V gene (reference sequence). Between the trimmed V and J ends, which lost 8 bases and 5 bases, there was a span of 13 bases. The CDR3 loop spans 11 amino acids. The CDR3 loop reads CAAYYGHEQYF. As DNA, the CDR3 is TGTGCCGCTTACTACGGCCACGAGCAGTACTTC.

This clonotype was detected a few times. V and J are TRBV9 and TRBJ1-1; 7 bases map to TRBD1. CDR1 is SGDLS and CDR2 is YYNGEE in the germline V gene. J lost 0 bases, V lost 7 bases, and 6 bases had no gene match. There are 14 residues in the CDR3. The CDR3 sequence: CASGRDSLNTEAFF. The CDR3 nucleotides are TGTGCCAGCGGAAGGGACAGTCTGAACACTGAAGCTTTCTTT.

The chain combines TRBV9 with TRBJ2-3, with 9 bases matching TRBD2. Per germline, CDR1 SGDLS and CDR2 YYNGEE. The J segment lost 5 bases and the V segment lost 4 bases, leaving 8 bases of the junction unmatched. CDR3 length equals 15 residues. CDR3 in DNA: TGTGCCAGCAGCCGGAAGCGGGGGGCAGAAGATACGCAGTATTTT. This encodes CASSRKRGAEDTQYF.

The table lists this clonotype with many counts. In nucleotides, the CDR3 is TGTGCCACCAGTGATCCGTACGCACTAGCGGGGGGGGCAGATACGCAGTATTTT. It specifies CATSDPYALAGGADTQYF. The chain joins TRBV24-1 to TRBJ2-3; 13 bases line up with TRBD2. Germline values: CDR1 KGHDR, CDR2 SFDVKD. The CDR3 runs 18 residues. Losses at the gene ends were 3 bases for V and 4 bases for J; bases not matched to a gene: 9.